This TCR beta chain comes out of a study of CD8+CD57+ T cells in acquired aplastic anemia. Across the whole study: Recorded DNA amounts for sorted CD4+ and CD8+ cells had an average of around 3.4 ug.

Findings and caveats of the study: Patients and controls shared approximately 30 CD8+ CDR3 sequences. The CD8+ Simpson's diversity of patients and controls was not significantly different.

All patients picked for sequencing had shown, by flow cytometry, an expansion of CD8+CD57+ cells. As concerns this clonotype: Its antigen remains unidentified.

TCR beta VDJ and CDR3 were profiled, and genomic DNA was the template. TCRdb called the reads again in MiXCR, with one record for every CDR3 protein. The data contain approximately 190,000 distinct CDR3 sequences, less than 60% of them seen just once; the ten biggest clones take up around 9.7%. This CDR3 is built from 14 residues. V was clipped by 0 bases and J by 7 bases, with 15 bases between them. The germline V gene has CDR1 DFQATT and CDR2 SNEGSKA (reference sequence). The specimen sequenced was sorted CD4+, CD8+, or CD8+CD57+ T cells (not recorded which) from PBMCs. The receptor comes from a human donor with aplastic anemia. The chain is built from TRBV20-1 and TRBJ1-2, with D possibly being TRBD1 (5 bases). In DNA, the CDR3 is TGCAGTGCTAGAGATCGTCAGGGTGAGGCTGGCTACACCTTC. Its translation: CSARDRQGEAGYTF.